This T cell receptor beta chain appears in the sequencing data of a study of graft-versus-host responses after intestinal transplantation. On the study more broadly: Among the recipients, all got anti-thymocyte globulin induction and then tacrolimus and steroids for roughly three years. Study-level results: Graft-versus-host to host-versus-graft clonal ratios in allografts were high in patients with graft-donor T cell macrochimerism. Detected in recipient marrow were GvH clones, some of which were first observed in ileum or blood.

Sequenced by immunoSEQ multiplex PCR; TCRdb stores in-frame clones only, minus some. The sample includes more than 80,000 clones, about 87% seen only once; the top ten take approximately 0.28%. Trimming shortened V by 5 bases and J by 2 bases, and 19 bases separated the two germline ends. The CDR3 is 17 residues long. CDR1 is LGHNA and CDR2 is YNFKEQ in the germline V gene. In the case of this clone: No antigen is known for it.

The chain recombines TRBV4-2 with TRBJ2-1; possible D gene TRBD2, 6 bases. The origin of this receptor is a human donor who was the organ donor for an intestinal transplant. Sequencing was performed on unstimulated CD4+ T cells sorted from spleen or lymph node cells, taken before transplant. The CDR3 protein is CASSFHQTGVTYNEQFF. The CDR3, as DNA: TGTGCCAGCAGCTTCCACCAAACGGGAGTAACCTACAATGAGCAGTTCTTC.